This T cell receptor beta chain came from a study of T-cell reconstitution after alpha-beta-depleted transplantation in children. Losses at the gene ends were 1 base for V and 4 bases for J; bases not matched to a gene: 11. This CDR3 region has 17 residues. Germline assignment: CDR1 SGHVS and CDR2 FNYEAQ. In its sample, this clonotype was seen a few times. Its target is not known. This sample's TCRbeta library carried unique molecular identifier barcodes. Using its own MiXCR run on the PCR reads, TCRdb lists one record per CDR3 protein. The repertoire holds about 540,000 distinct CDR3 sequences, with 25% to 30% as singletons. Whole-study findings and limits: Reported findings indicate that, about two months after transplant, alpha-beta T cells came from several hundred expanded clones, which were derived from non-depleted graft cells. Once a year had passed after transplant, T-cell counts and diversity came mostly from newly produced T cells. Surviving recipient T cells and thymic progenitors accounted for the high day-60 TCRbeta diversity observed in some patients.

This chain links TRBV7-6 with TRBJ2-3, with 7 positions matching TRBD2. This material consisted of PBMCs, taken before TCRalphabeta/CD19-depleted stem cell transplant. The TCR was taken from a boy less than two years old with Wiskott-Aldrich syndrome, due to receive a stem cell transplant. The CDR3 region has the DNA TGTGCCAGCAGCTTAGGTTCGGCGGGAGTGTATGCAGATACGCAGTATTTT. Protein product: CASSLGSAGVYADTQYF.